The present T cell receptor beta chain was sequenced within a study of cytotoxic CD8 clonotypes in ibrutinib-treated CLL. Study summary: After a median around eleven months on treatment (6 to 36), response samples were drawn.

Study results and caveats: Shared public clonotypes were rare, and on treatment they either got smaller or stayed the same. Researchers report that baseline clonality outpaced age-matched healthy donors and tracked circulating CD8+ T-cell counts.

V was pared by 5 bases and J by 4 bases, with 5 bases of the junction left unmatched. The CDR3 spans 15 residues. Per germline, CDR1 SQVTM and CDR2 ANQGSEA. TCRdb's table, derived via immunoSEQ multiplex PCR, lists solely in-frame clones and lacks some. The sample shows over 120,000 clones, 70% to 80% of them seen only once. Concerning this clone itself: Its specificity is unknown.

The sample was PBMCs, taken after 12 months of ibrutinib treatment. This TCR was recovered from a human donor with chronic lymphocytic leukemia. The V and J genes are TRBV29-1 and TRBJ2-2, with 12 bases aligning to TRBD2. CDR3 in amino acids: CSVMTSGRPTGELFF. The CDR3 nucleotides read TGCAGCGTTATGACTAGCGGGAGACCCACCGGGGAGCTGTTTTTT.